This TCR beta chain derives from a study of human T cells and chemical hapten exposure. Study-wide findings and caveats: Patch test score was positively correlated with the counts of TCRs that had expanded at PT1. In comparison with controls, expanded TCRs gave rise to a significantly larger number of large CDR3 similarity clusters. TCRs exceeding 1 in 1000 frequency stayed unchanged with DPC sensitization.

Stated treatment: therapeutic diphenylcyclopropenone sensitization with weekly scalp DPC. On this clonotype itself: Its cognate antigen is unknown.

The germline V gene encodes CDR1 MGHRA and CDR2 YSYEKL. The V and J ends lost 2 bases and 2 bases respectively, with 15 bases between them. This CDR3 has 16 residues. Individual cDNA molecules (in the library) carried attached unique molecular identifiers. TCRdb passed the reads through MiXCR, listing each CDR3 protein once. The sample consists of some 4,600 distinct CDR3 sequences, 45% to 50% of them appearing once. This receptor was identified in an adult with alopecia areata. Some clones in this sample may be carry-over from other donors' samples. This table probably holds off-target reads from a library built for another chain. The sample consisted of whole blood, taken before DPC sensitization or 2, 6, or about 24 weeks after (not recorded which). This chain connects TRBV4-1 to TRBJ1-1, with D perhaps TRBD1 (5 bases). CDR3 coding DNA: TGCGCCAGCAGCCAACACCCCCAGGGATTTAACACTGAAGCTTTCTTT. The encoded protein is CASSQHPQGFNTEAFF.